The clone carrying this T cell receptor beta chain was counted between two and nine times. Looked up from germline, CDR1 is ENHRY and CDR2 is SYGVKD. CDR3 length: 14 amino acids. Trimming removed 4 bases from V and 0 bases from J, with 8 bases in between. These data come from a study of beta chain features in type 1 diabetes. Expressed TCRB transcripts were sequenced, since all the RNA that had been isolated was reverse transcribed. The assay was immunoSEQ multiplex PCR, and TCRdb's table has in-frame clones only and misses some. The sample records roughly 450,000 clones, more than 11% being singletons. Only one heparinised blood draw was taken per donor, and its volume averaged around 100 mL.

The receptor comes from a man aged 25 to 40 in good health. The rearrangement uses TRBV10-3 and TRBJ2-3; a weak D match, TRBD1 (6 bases). The sample comprised naive CD4+ T cells from blood. CDR3 loop: CAISAQGSTDTQYF. In DNA form, the CDR3 reads TGTGCCATCAGTGCCCAGGGGAGCACAGATACGCAGTATTTT.